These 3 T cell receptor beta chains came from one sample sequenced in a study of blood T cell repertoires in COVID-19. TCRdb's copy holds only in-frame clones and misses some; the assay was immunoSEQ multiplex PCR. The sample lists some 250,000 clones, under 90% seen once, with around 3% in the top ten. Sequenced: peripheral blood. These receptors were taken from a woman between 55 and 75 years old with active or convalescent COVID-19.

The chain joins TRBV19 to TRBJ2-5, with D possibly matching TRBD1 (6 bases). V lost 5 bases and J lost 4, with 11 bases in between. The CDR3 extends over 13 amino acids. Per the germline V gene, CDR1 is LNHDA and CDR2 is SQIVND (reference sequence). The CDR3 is CASSPARGETQYF. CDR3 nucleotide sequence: TGTGCCAGTAGTCCCGCCAGGGGAGAGACCCAGTACTTC.

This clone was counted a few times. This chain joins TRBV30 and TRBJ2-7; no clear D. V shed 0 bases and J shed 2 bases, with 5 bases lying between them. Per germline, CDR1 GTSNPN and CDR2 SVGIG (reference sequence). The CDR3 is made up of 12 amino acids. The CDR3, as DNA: TGTGCCTGGAGTGTGCAGGCCTACGAGCAGTACTTC. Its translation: CAWSVQAYEQYF.

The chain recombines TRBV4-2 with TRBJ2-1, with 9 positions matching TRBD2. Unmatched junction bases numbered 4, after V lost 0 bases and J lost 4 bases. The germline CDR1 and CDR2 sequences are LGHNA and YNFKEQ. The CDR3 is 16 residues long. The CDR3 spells CASSQEPSGVYNEQFF. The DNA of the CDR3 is TGTGCCAGCAGCCAAGAGCCTAGCGGGGTTTACAATGAGCAGTTCTTC.